These 14 T cell receptor beta chains share one sample of origin, sequenced in a study of blood T cells in healthy people across ages (dated by TCRdb to about 2015). Preparation of the library involved 5' RACE. The instrument given in TCRdb is Illumina HiSeq 2500. A second roughly 6 to 12 cycle PCR used a sample-barcoded 5' primer and a J-beta primer mix. Clones were called with MiXCR by TCRdb after fastp trimmed the public reads at Q25, and only in-frame beta chains were retained. Rows are unified per CDR3 protein, each entry keeping the most common DNA and genes. Here the sample has more than 1 million distinct CDR3 sequences; more than 35% occur a single time. The ten largest clonotypes hold 15% to 20% of the sample. The sample was blood. Every receptor here comes from an older woman in good health.

The chain uses TRBV28 and TRBJ2-1; no clear D gene. Deletions cut 7 bases from V and 1 base from J, with 14 bases between. Germline CDR1 is MDHEN and CDR2 is SYDVKM. This CDR3 comprises 15 residues. The CDR3 DNA reads as TGTGCCAGCATCAGAGGTCTACTTTCCTACAATGAGCAGTTCTTC. Translated: CASIRGLLSYNEQFF.

This sequence joins TRBV27 and TRBJ2-4, with TRBD2 matching 9 bases. This CDR3 comprises 15 residues. J lost 13 bases, V lost 4 bases, and 14 bases had no gene match. Germline-derived CDR1 and CDR2 are MNHEY and SMNVEV (reference sequence). The CDR3 sequence: CASSYSGSVLGEQYF. CDR3 bases: TGTGCCAGCAGTTATAGCGGGAGCGTACTAGGAGAGCAGTACTTC.

This clonotype was seen only a few times. A read error may account for a junction end that differs from germline. The chain carries TRBV14 and TRBJ2-1, with 9 bases identical to TRBD2. CDR3 length equals 15 residues. The germline CDR1 and CDR2 sequences are SGHDN and FVKESK. CDR3 sequence (DNA): TGTGCCTCCCGGGCTAGCGGGAAGGGGTACAATGAGCAGTTCTTT. It codes for CASRASGKGYNEQFF.

This clonotype has a handful of counts. The V gene is TRBV5-6, the J gene TRBJ2-3; D possibly matches TRBD1 or TRBD2 (5 bases each). V lost 4 bases to trimming and J lost 8 bases, with 17 bases between them. CDR3 size: 14 residues. Germline V gives CDR1 SGHDT, CDR2 YYEEEE. CDR3 protein: CASSPQGVSGTQYF. In nucleotides, the CDR3 is TGTGCCAGCAGCCCGCAGGGAGTCAGCGGTACGCAGTATTTT.

The gene calls are TRBV10-3 and TRBJ1-5, with D uncertain. This CDR3 comprises 14 residues. Germline V CDR1 and CDR2: ENHRY, SYGVKD. V lost 3 bases and J 0 bases, leaving 6 bases between the germline ends. CDR3: CAISDQDSNQPQHF. For the CDR3, the DNA is TGTGCCATCAGTGATCAGGATAGCAATCAGCCCCAGCATTTT.

In the case of this clonotype: The junction does not match germline at one end; this may be a read error. The chain carries TRBV4-1 and TRBJ1-2, with D tentatively TRBD1 (5 bases). CDR1 is MGHRA, CDR2 YSYEKL, per germline. The CDR3 length is 15 residues. The CDR3 DNA sequence: TGTGCCAGCAGCCAAGATCATTCAGGGTTCTATGGCTACACCTTC. Translating gives CASSQDHSGFYGYTF.

This clonotype was counted ten times or more. The chain has TRBV6-6 and TRBJ1-5; D unclear. Trimming left V 6 bases short and J 3 bases short, with 12 bases between. Germline lookup yields CDR1 MNHNY and CDR2 SVGAGI (reference sequence). The CDR3 length is 14 residues. CDR3 residues: CASRAELNNQPQHF. As DNA, the CDR3 is TGTGCCAGCAGGGCGGAGCTGAACAATCAGCCCCAGCATTTT.

The chain joins TRBV27 to TRBJ2-7; the match to TRBD2 covers 7 bases. The CDR3 runs to 15 residues. V trimming: 7 bases; J trimming: 1 base; junction bases outside the gene matches: 10. Per germline, CDR1 MNHEY and CDR2 SMNVEV (reference sequence). CDR3 loop: CASTTREGRSYEQYF. In DNA form, the CDR3 reads TGTGCCAGCACCACGAGGGAGGGTAGGTCCTACGAGCAGTACTTC.

The CDR3, as DNA: TGTGCCAGCAGATTCCGAGGGCTACGCAATCAGCCCCAGCATTTT. This gives the protein CASRFRGLRNQPQHF. The J gene is TRBJ1-5, the V gene TRBV6-2 or TRBV6-3; no clear D gene. There are 15 residues in the CDR3. Germline V gene lookup returns CDR1 MNHEY and CDR2 SVGEGT. The V end lost 6 bases, the J end lost 2 bases, and 14 bases lay between the germline ends.

This rearrangement joins TRBV27 to TRBJ2-3; D tentatively fits TRBD1 or TRBD2 (5 bases each). The CDR3 is made up of 15 amino acids. Germline V gene sequence: CDR1 MNHEY, CDR2 SMNVEV (reference sequence). V lost 7 bases and J lost 8, with 22 bases in between. The chain's CDR3 is CASTGIGAPEGTQYF. CDR3 DNA: TGTGCCAGCACCGGCATCGGGGCACCTGAAGGTACGCAGTATTTT.

The chain is built from TRBV20-1 and TRBJ2-5, with 10 bases fitting TRBD1. The end of the DNA fits TRBJ2-7 better, so the J call may be wrong. Germline loops: CDR1 DFQATT, CDR2 SNEGSKA (reference sequence). This CDR3 has 15 amino acids. The CDR3 coding sequence is TGCAGTGCTAACGATCCGGGACAGGGGAACTACGAGCAGTACTTC. Translating gives CSANDPGQGNYEQYF.

The chain joins TRBV29-1 to TRBJ2-6; 8 nucleotides match TRBD1. CDR1 is SQVTM, CDR2 ANQGSEA, per germline. V lost 1 base to trimming and J lost 4 bases; unmatched junction nucleotides: 12. The CDR3 extends over 18 amino acids. CDR3 sequence (DNA): TGCAGCGTTGAAGTTCCGACAGGGGCATTCCCCGGGGCCAACGTCCTGACTTTC. Translation gives CSVEVPTGAFPGANVLTF.

This clonotype was seen more than once but under ten times. The chain recombines TRBV7-2 with TRBJ2-1, with D tentatively TRBD2 (6 bases). Trimming stripped 6 bases from V and 9 bases from J, with 18 bases between. The CDR3 is 14 residues long. Germline CDR1 is SGHTA and CDR2 is FQGNSA. The CDR3 DNA reads as TGTGCCAGCAGTTCCCAGTGGGGGGAACCTGAGCAGTTCTTC. Its translation is CASSSQWGEPEQFF.

With regard to this clonotype: Since a much larger clone is just one base distant, this may be a read error. V is TRBV7-8 and J is TRBJ2-5, with a possible D match to TRBD2 (7 bases). V dropped 7 bases and J dropped 4 bases, with 16 bases sitting between them. Germline V gene sequence: CDR1 SGHVS, CDR2 FQNEAQ. The CDR3 is 14 residues long. The CDR3 DNA reads as TGTGCCAGCACCAGGACGAGGGGGGGAGAGACCCAGTACTTC. Its protein is CASTRTRGGETQYF.